This paragraph reports one T cell receptor beta chain. No antigen is known for it. V shed 4 bases and J 5 bases; nucleotides not matched to a gene: 17. Germline V gene lookup returns CDR1 SNHLY and CDR2 FYNNEI. CDR3 length: 19 residues. This entry comes from a study of cytomegalovirus exposure and HLA in healthy donors. Study-level results: Earlier analysis yielded a pattern in which most TCR beta V segments were productive about 90% or about 30% of the time. Sequencing likely generated an artifact that appeared as a cluster of highly shared sequence variants. The CMV antigen specificity of a few CMV-associated chains was confirmed through in vitro analysis.

The PCR made use of 60 Vbeta and 13 Jbeta primers. Method: immunoSEQ multiplex PCR; TCRdb's copy keeps in-frame clones and lacks some. The profile shows 110,000 to 150,000 clones, roughly 75% of them singletons. This chain joins TRBV2 and TRBJ2-2; 9 nucleotides line up with TRBD1. Sequencing input: PBMCs. The sequence was collected from a female donor in good health and CMV-seronegative. The CDR3 spells CASSGDREELALLTGELFF. CDR3 sequence (DNA): TGTGCCAGCAGTGGGGACAGGGAGGAGCTAGCACTATTGACCGGGGAGCTGTTTTTT.